This T cell receptor (beta chain) was recovered during a study of Graves' ophthalmopathy and Graves' hyperthyroidism. Exclusion criteria comprised other autoimmune diseases, uncontrolled infections, pregnancy or lactation in patients. The evidence that diagnosis relied on was clinical symptoms, serum thyroxine, TRAb, thyroid ultrasound and orbital computed tomography. Amplifying from RNA transcripts, the study obtained TCR beta CDR3 regions. HTBI primers served in a first-round RT-PCR, which a second-round multiplex PCR followed. Each CDR3 protein gets one entry after TCRdb re-called the multiplex PCR reads with MiXCR. The sample holds almost 750,000 distinct CDR3 sequences, approximately 40% seen once. The CDR3 covers 17 residues. V was shortened by 1 base and J by 5 bases, with 21 bases between the two germline ends. Germline V gene data show CDR1 as SGHTA and CDR2 as FQGNSA.

The chain carries TRBV7-2 and TRBJ2-7; tentatively, D is TRBD2 (6 bases). The source of this sequence is an adult man with Graves' ophthalmopathy. Sequenced: peripheral blood. The CDR3 coding sequence is TGTGCCAGCAGCTTAGACGGGACCGGGAGATGGGTCCACGAGCAGTACTTC. This gives the protein CASSLDGTGRWVHEQYF.